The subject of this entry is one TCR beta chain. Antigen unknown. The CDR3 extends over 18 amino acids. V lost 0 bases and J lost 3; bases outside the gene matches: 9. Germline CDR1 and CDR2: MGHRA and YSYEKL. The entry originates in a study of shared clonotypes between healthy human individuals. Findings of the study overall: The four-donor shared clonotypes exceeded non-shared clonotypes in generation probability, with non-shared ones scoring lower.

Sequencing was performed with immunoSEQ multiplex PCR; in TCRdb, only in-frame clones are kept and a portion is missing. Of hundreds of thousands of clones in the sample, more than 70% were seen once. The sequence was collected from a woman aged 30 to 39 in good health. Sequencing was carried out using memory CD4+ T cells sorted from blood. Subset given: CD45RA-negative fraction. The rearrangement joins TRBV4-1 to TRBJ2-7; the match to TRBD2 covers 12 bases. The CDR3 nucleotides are TGCGCCAGCAGCCAAGAAGGCCCAGGGACTAGCGGGTACTACGAGCAGTACTTC. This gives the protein CASSQEGPGTSGYYEQYF.